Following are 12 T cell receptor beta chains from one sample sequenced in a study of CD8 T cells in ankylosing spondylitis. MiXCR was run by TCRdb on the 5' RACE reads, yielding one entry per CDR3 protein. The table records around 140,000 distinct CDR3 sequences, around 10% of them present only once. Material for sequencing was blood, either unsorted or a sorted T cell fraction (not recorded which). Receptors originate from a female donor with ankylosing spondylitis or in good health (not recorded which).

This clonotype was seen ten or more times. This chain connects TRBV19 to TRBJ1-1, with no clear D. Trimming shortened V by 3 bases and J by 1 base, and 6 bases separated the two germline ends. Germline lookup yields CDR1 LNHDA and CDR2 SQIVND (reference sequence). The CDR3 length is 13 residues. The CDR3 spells CASSITRNTEAFF. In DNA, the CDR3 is TGTGCCAGTAGTATCACCAGGAACACTGAAGCTTTCTTT.

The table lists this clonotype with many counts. The CDR3 is CASRDERNGEQYF. DNA for the CDR3: TGCGCCAGCAGAGACGAGAGAAATGGGGAGCAGTACTTC. The chain joins TRBV10-1 to TRBJ2-7; D is ambiguous. The germline gives CDR1 WNHNN, CDR2 SYGVQD (reference sequence). The CDR3 runs to 13 residues. V was shortened by 6 bases and J by 7 bases, with 16 bases between the two germline ends.

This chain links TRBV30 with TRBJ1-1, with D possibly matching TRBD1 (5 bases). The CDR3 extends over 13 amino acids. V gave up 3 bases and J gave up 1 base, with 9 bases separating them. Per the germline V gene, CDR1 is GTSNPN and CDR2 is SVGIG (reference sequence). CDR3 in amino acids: CAWRDRTNTEAFF. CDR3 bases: TGTGCCTGGAGAGACAGAACGAACACTGAAGCTTTCTTT.

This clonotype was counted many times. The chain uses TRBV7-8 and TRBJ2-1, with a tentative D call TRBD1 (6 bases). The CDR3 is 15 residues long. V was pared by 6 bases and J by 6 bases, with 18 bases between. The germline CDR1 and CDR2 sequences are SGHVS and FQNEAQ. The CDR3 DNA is TGTGCCAGCAGACCGGGACAACGCATTTTCAATGAGCAGTTCTTC. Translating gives CASRPGQRIFNEQFF.

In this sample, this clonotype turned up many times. The CDR3 nucleotides read TGCGCCAGCAGTCCCGGGACAGAGAATCAGCCCCAGCATTTT. The encoded protein is CASSPGTENQPQHF. V is TRBV5-1 and J is TRBJ1-5, with 7 positions matching TRBD1. The CDR3 has 14 residues. The J segment lost 4 bases and the V segment lost 5 bases, leaving 6 bases of the junction unmatched. Germline CDR1 reads SGHRS; CDR2 reads YFSETQ.

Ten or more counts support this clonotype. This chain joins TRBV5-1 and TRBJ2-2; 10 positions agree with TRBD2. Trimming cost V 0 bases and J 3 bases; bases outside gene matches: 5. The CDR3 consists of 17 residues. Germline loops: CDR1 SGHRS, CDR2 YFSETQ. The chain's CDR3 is CASSLDLSGGDTGELFF. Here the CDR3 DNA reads TGCGCCAGCAGCTTGGACCTCAGCGGGGGGGACACCGGGGAGCTGTTTTTT.

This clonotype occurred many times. The CDR3 here is CASSPRQTDTQYF. As DNA, the CDR3 is TGTGCCAGCTCTCCCAGACAGACAGATACGCAGTATTTT. The chain employs TRBV18 and TRBJ2-3, with D tentatively TRBD1 (5 bases). Per the germline V gene, CDR1 is KGHSH and CDR2 is LQKENI. CDR3 size: 13 residues. Trimming removed 6 bases from V and 3 bases from J, with 10 bases in between.

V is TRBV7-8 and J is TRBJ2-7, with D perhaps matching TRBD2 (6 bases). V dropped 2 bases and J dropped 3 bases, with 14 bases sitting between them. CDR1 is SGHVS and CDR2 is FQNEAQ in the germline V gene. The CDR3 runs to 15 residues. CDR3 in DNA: TGTGCCAGCAGCTTATTTTCTCTGGGGGGCTACGAGCAGTACTTC. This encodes CASSLFSLGGYEQYF.

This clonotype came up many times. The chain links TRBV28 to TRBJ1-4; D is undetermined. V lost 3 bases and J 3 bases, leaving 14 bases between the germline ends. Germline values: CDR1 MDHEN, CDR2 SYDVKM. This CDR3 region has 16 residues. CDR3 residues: CASSFFTPGANEKLFF. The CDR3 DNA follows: TGTGCCAGCAGTTTCTTTACACCCGGGGCTAATGAAAAACTGTTTTTT.

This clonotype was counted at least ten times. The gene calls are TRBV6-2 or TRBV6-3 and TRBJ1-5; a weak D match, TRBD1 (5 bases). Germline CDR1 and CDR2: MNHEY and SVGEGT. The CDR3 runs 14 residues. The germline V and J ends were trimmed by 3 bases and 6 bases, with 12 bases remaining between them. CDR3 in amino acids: CASSYSGMSQPQHF. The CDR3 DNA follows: TGTGCCAGCAGTTATTCAGGGATGAGTCAGCCCCAGCATTTT.

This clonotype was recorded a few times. This CDR3 is CASSRTMGKSTMIEDNEQFF. For the CDR3, the DNA is TGTGCCAGCTCACGTACTATGGGGAAATCTACAATGATCGAAGACAATGAGCAGTTCTTC. The V call is TRBV18, the J call TRBJ2-1; D remains ambiguous. With 4 bases removed from V and 5 bases from J, the gap between germline ends came to 30 bases. This CDR3 contains 20 residues. The V gene's germline CDR1 is KGHSH and CDR2 LQKENI.

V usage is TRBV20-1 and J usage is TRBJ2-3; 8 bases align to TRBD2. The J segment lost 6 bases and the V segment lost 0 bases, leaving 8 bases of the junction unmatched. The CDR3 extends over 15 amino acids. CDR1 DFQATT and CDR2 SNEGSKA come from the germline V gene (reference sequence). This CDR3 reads CSARDPSGGWDTQYF. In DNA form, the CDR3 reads TGCAGTGCTAGAGATCCCAGCGGGGGCTGGGATACGCAGTATTTT.